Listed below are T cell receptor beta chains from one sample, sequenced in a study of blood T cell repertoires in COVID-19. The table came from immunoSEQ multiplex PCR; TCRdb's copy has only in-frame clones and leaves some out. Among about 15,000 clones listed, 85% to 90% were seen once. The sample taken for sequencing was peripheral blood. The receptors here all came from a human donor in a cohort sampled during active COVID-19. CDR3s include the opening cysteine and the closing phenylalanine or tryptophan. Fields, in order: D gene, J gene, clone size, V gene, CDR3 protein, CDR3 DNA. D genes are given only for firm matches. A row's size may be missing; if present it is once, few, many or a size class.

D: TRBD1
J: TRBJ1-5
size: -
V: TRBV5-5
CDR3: CASSEGSGGSLQPQHF
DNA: TGTGCCAGCAGTGAAGGGTCAGGGGGAAGTCTTCAGCCCCAGCATTTT

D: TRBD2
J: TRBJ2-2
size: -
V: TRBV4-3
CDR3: CASSRASGGTGELFF
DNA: TGCGCCAGCAGCCGGGCTAGCGGGGGCACCGGGGAGCTGTTTTTT

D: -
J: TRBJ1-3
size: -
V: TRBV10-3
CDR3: CAINQNSGNTIYF
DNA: TGTGCCATCAACCAGAACTCTGGAAACACCATATATTTT

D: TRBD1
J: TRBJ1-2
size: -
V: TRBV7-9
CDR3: CASTLQGAEGYTF
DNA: TGTGCCAGCACCTTACAGGGGGCAGAGGGCTACACCTTC

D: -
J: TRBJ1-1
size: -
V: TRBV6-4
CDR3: CASSDSMNRDQNMNTEAFF
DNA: TGTGCCAGCAGTGACTCAATGAACAGGGACCAAAACATGAACACTGAAGCTTTCTTT

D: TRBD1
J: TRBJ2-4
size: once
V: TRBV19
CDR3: CASSEGGQTNIQYF
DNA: TGTGCCAGTAGTGAAGGGGGACAGACCAACATTCAGTACTTC

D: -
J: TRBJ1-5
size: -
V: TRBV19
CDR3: CATRQYNQPQHF
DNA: TGTGCCACCAGACAGTACAATCAGCCCCAGCATTTT

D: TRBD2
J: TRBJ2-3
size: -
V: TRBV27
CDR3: CASSQLAGGITDTQYF
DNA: TGTGCCAGCAGTCAATTAGCGGGAGGAATAACAGATACGCAGTATTTT

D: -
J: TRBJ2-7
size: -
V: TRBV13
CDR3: CASSPRRGGEQYF
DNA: TGTGCCAGCAGTCCCCGGAGGGGTGGCGAGCAGTACTTC

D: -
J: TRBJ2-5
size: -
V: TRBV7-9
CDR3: CASSSHGGPQETQYF
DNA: TGTGCCAGCAGCTCCCACGGGGGGCCCCAAGAGACCCAGTACTTC

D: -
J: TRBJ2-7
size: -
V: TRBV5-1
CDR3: CASSFAERFYEQYF
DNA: TGCGCCAGCAGCTTTGCCGAGAGATTCTACGAGCAGTACTTC

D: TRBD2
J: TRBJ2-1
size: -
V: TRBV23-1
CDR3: CASSQSDVLYGGRPSSYNEQFF
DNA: TGCGCCAGCAGTCAATCGGACGTCTTGTATGGCGGGAGACCATCTTCATACAATGAGCAGTTCTTC

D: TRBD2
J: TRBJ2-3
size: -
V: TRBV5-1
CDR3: CASSLASGSSADTQYF
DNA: TGCGCCAGCAGCTTGGCCAGCGGGAGCTCCGCCGATACGCAGTATTTT

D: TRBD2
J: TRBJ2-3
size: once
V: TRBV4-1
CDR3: CASSQWDYTDTQYF
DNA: TGCGCCAGCAGCCAATGGGACTACACAGATACGCAGTATTTT

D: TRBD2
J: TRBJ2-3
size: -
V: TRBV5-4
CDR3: CASSPRTSGGDTQYF
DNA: TGTGCCAGCAGCCCCCGGACTAGCGGCGGAGATACGCAGTATTTT

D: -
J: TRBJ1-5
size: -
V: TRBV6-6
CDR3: CASSYSGGASNQPQHF
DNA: TGTGCCAGCAGTTACTCCGGGGGAGCTAGCAATCAGCCCCAGCATTTT

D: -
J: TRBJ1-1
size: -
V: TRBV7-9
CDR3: CASTELQGITEAFF
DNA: TGTGCCAGCACCGAACTCCAGGGGATCACTGAAGCTTTCTTT

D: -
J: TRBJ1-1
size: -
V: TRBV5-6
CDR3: CASSLEGSQGRTEAFF
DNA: TGTGCCAGCAGCTTGGAGGGATCGCAGGGTCGGACTGAAGCTTTCTTT

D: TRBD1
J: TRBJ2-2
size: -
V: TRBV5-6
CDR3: CASSLVLGDRYTGELFF
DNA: TGTGCCAGCAGCTTGGTATTAGGGGACAGATACACCGGGGAGCTGTTTTTT

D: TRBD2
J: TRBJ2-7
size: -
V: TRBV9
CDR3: CASSGRGGQEQYF
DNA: TGTGCCAGCAGCGGACGGGGGGGCCAGGAGCAGTACTTC

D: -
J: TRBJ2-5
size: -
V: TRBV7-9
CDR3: CASGYVLPAGPQETQYF
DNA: TGTGCCAGCGGTTACGTACTGCCTGCGGGCCCTCAAGAGACCCAGTACTTC

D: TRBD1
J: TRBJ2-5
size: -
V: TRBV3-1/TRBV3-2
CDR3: CASSRQGILETQYF
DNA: TGTGCCAGCAGCCGACAGGGGATATTAGAGACCCAGTACTTC

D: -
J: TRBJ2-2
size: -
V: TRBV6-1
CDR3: CASSELVASWETGELFF
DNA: TGTGCCAGCAGTGAACTTGTCGCTAGCTGGGAAACCGGGGAGCTGTTTTTT

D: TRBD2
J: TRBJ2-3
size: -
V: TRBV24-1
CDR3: CATSDPSPAGGTDTQYF
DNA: TGTGCCACCAGTGACCCTTCCCCGGCGGGGGGCACAGATACGCAGTATTTT

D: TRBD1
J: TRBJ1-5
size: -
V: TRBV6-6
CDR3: CASSRQGDQPQHF
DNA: TGTGCCAGCAGCCGACAGGGGGATCAGCCCCAGCATTTT

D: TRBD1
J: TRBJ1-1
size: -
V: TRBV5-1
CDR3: CASRRGTGESVAFF
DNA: TGCGCCAGCAGGCGAGGGACAGGGGAAAGTGTAGCTTTCTTT

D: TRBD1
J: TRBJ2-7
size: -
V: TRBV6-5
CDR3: CASSPDRGSYEQYF
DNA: TGTGCCAGCAGCCCAGACAGGGGCTCCTACGAGCAGTACTTC

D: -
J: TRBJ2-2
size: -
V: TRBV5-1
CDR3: CASSETVTTGELFF
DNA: TGCGCCAGCAGCGAAACAGTCACCACCGGGGAGCTGTTTTTT

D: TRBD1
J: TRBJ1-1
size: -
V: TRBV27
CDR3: CASSSHRGTEAFF
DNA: TGTGCCAGCAGTTCGCACAGGGGTACTGAAGCTTTCTTT

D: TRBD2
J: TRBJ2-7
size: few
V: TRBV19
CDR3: CASSIDALAPPYEQYF
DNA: TGTGCCAGTAGTATAGATGCACTAGCGCCGCCCTACGAGCAGTACTTC

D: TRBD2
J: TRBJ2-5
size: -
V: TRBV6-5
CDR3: CASCRASGGQETQYF
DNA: TGTGCCTCCTGCCGGGCTAGCGGGGGGCAGGAGACCCAGTACTTC

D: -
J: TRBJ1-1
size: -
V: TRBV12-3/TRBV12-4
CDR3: CASSPFNTEAFF
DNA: TGTGCCAGCAGCCCATTCAACACTGAAGCTTTCTTT

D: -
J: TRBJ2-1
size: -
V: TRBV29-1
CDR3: CSVEEGGRGEQFF
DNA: TGCAGCGTTGAAGAAGGAGGGCGAGGTGAGCAGTTCTTC

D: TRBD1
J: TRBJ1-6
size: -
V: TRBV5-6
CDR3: CASSNGPGGYNSPLHF
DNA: TGTGCCAGCAGCAACGGGCCAGGGGGCTATAATTCACCCCTCCACTTT

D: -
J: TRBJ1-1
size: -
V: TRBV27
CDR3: CASSPIPRRGGEAFF
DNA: TGTGCCAGCAGTCCAATCCCCCGGCGGGGGGGTGAAGCTTTCTTT

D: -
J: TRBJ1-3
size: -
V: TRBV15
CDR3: CATSRDRVPGNTIYF
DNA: TGTGCCACCAGCAGAGATCGAGTCCCAGGAAACACCATATATTTT

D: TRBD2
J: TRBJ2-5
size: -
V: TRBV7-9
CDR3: CASSGLAGVTQETQYF
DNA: TGTGCCAGCAGTGGGCTAGCGGGGGTCACCCAAGAGACCCAGTACTTC

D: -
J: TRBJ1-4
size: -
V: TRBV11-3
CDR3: CASSSLPPTGGQTNEKLFF
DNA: TGTGCCAGCAGTTCCCTCCCGCCCACCGGAGGGCAGACTAATGAAAAACTGTTTTTT

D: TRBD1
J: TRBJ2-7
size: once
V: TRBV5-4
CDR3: CASSPGQATYEQYF
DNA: TGTGCCAGCAGCCCGGGACAGGCCACCTACGAGCAGTACTTC

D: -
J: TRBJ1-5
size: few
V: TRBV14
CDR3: CASSQGAGNQPQHF
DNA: TGTGCCAGCAGCCAAGGGGCCGGCAATCAGCCCCAGCATTTT

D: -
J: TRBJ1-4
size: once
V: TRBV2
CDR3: CATQGRADEKLFF
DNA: TGTGCCACGCAAGGGAGGGCAGATGAAAAACTGTTTTTT